This TCR beta chain was recorded in a study of CD8 T cells in Susac syndrome. Findings of the study overall: Individuals included in the TCR sequencing and HLA analysis were acknowledged by the study to be relatively few in number.

Germline V CDR1 and CDR2: LNHNV, YYDKDF (reference sequence). J was trimmed by 1 base and V by 1 base; bases with no gene match: 6. The CDR3 extends over 16 amino acids. Comment on this clonotype: As yet, its antigen is unknown.

Those who served as multiple sclerosis controls were treatment-naive patients with stable or active relapsing-remitting disease. TEMRA cells were FACS-enriched, unlike CD8+ and CD4+ T cells, which were negatively isolated. Random hexamers were used to reverse transcribe the RNA input (about 0.5 to 1 ug). The immunoSEQ assay covered 54 Vbeta and 13 Jbeta segments for CDR3. TCRdb independently ran MiXCR on the immunoSEQ multiplex PCR reads; one entry per CDR3 protein. Seen here are 300,000 or so distinct CDR3 sequences, 92% observed once, and the top ten hold less than 0.08%. The TCR sequence derives from a human donor with multiple sclerosis. The rearrangement links TRBV15 to TRBJ2-7; 8 nucleotides line up with TRBD2. Source material: CD4+ T cells from PBMCs. Written as DNA, the CDR3 is TGTGCCACCAGCAGAGTCTCCGGGAGGGGATCCTACGAGCAGTACTTC. Protein: CATSRVSGRGSYEQYF.